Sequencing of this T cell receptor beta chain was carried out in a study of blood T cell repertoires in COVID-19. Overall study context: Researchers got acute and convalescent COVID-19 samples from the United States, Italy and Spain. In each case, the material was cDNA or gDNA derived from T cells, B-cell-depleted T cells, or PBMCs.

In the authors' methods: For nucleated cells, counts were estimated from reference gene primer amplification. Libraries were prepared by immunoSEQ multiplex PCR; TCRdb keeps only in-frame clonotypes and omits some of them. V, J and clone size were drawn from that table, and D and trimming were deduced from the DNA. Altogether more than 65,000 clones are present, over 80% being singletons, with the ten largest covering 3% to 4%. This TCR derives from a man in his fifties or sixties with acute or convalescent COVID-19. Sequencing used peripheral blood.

The CDR3 protein is CASSLAPTGTDNEQFF. In nucleotides, the CDR3 is TGTGCCAGCAGCTTGGCCCCGACAGGGACTGACAATGAGCAGTTCTTC. The chain is built from TRBV5-4 and TRBJ2-1; D may be TRBD1 (7 bases). The CDR3 consists of 16 residues. The germline CDR1 and CDR2 sequences are SGHNT and YYREEE (reference sequence). Between the trimmed V and J ends, which lost 0 bases and 5 bases, there was a span of 15 bases.